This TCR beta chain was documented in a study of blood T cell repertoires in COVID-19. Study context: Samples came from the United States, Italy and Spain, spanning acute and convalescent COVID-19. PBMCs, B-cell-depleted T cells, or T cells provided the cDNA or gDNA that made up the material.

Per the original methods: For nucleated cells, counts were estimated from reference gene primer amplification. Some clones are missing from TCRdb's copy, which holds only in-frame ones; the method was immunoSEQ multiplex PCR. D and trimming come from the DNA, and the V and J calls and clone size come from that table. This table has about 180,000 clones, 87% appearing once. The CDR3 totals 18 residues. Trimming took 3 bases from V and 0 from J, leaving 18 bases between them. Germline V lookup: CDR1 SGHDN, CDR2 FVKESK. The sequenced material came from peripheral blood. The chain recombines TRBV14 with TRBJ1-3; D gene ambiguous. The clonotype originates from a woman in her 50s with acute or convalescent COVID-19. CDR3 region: CASSQDWTLRLSGNTIYF. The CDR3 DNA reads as TGTGCCAGCAGCCAGGACTGGACCTTACGCCTCTCTGGAAACACCATATATTTT.